The following is a TCR beta chain sequence with its context. Its specificity is not known. This record belongs to a study of shared clonotypes between healthy human individuals. Study at large: CD4 naive and memory got three plates each, CD8 naive two, CD8 memory one. General study points: Sampling was confined to blood; repertoires within tissues likely differ.

Study processing details: Without quality scores, immunoSEQ junctional reads could not be filtered like full-length reads. The method was immunoSEQ multiplex PCR; TCRdb's version includes in-frame clones alone and lacks a portion of them. Clone size and V and J calls were adopted from that table, with D and trimming inferred from the DNA. This sample has a few million clones, with over 85% found just once. Deletions cut 2 bases from V and 0 bases from J, with 15 bases between. Looked up from germline, CDR1 is SGHRS and CDR2 is YFSETQ. CDR3 length: 17 residues. Specimen: naive CD4+ T cells sorted from blood. Subset noted: CD45RA+ positively selected. The sequence came from a man between 18 and 29 years old in good health. The rearrangement uses TRBV5-1 and TRBJ1-3; D not certain. In DNA form, the CDR3 reads TGCGCCAGCAGCTTAGTCCCCGGACGGATCTCTGGAAACACCATATATTTT. It is translated as CASSLVPGRISGNTIYF.